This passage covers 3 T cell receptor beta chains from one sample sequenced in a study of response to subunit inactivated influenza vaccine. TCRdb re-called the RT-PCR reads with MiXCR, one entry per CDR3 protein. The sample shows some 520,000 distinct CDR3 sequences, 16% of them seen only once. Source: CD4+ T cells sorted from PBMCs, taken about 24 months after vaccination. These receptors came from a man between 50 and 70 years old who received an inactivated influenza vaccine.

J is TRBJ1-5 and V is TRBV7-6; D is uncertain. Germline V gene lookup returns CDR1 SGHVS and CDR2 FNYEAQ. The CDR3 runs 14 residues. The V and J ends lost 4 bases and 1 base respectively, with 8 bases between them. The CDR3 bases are TGTGCCAGCAGCTCAGGTGCCAGCAATCAGCCCCAGCATTTT. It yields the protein CASSSGASNQPQHF. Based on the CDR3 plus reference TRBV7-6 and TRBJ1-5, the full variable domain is GAGVSQSPRYKVTKRGQDVALRCDPISGHVSLYWYRQALGQGPEFLTYFNYEAQQDKSGLPNDRFSAERPEGSISTLTIQRTEQRDSAMYRCASSSGASNQPQHFGDGTRLSIL.

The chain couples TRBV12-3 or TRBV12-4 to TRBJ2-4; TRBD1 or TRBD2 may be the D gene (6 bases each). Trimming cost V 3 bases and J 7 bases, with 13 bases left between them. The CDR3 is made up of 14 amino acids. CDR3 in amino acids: CASSFGQGRNIQYF. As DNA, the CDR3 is TGTGCCAGCAGTTTCGGTCAGGGGAGGAACATTCAGTACTTC.

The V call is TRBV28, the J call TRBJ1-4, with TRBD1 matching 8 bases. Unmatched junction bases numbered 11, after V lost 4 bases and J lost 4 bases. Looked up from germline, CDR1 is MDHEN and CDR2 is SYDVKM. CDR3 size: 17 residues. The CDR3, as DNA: TGTGCCAGCAGTTCAACCTCAGGGGGCTCGTTTAATGAAAAACTGTTTTTT. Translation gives CASSSTSGGSFNEKLFF.